This TCR beta chain was sequenced in a study of blood T cell repertoires in COVID-19. The wider study: Samples of COVID-19 (acute and convalescent) were obtained from the United States, Italy and Spain.

This study enrolled people aged 18 to 89 from about two dozen US geographic areas. The CDR3 length is 15 residues. V dropped 5 bases and J dropped 4 bases, with 15 bases sitting between them. Germline CDR1 reads SGHAT; CDR2 reads FQDESV (reference sequence). The table lists this clone with a few counts. Sequencing used immunoSEQ multiplex PCR; TCRdb keeps in-frame clones, though not all of them. This sample has around 160,000 clones, with 84% found just once. The sequence derives from a woman between 45 and 65 years old who had been exposed to COVID-19. The sample consisted of PBMCs or T cells enriched from blood (not recorded which). The chain recombines TRBV11-1 with TRBJ1-3, with D unresolved. The CDR3 bases are TGTGCCAGCAGCCCCCAGCGGGCCACCGGAAACACCATATATTTT. It yields the protein CASSPQRATGNTIYF. The full variable domain, with the rest looked up from reference TRBV11-1 and TRBJ1-3, is EAEVAQSPRYKITEKSQAVAFWCDPISGHATLYWYRQILGQGPELLVQFQDESVVDDSQLPKDRFSAERLKGVDSTLKIQPAELGDSAMYLCASSPQRATGNTIYFGEGSWLTVV.